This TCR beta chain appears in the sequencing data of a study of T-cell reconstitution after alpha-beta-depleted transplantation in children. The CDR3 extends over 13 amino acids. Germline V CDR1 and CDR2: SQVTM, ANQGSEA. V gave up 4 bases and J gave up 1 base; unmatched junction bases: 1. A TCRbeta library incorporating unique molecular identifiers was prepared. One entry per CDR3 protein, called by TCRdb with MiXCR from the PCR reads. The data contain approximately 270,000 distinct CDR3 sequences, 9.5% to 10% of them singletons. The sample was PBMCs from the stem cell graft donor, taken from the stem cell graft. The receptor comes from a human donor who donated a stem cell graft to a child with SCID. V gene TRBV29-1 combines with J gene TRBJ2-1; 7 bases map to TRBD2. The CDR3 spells CSVAGGSYNEQFF. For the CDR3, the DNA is TGCAGCGTTGCGGGGGGTTCCTACAATGAGCAGTTCTTC.